This passage covers 25 T cell receptor beta chains from one sample sequenced in a study of blood T cell repertoires in COVID-19. The table came from immunoSEQ multiplex PCR; TCRdb's copy has only in-frame clones and leaves some out. This table has tens of thousands of clones, around 87% appearing once. Sequenced material: peripheral blood. Receptors were obtained from a man between 60 and 70 years old with acute or convalescent COVID-19.

The V call is TRBV18, the J call TRBJ1-6, with D maybe TRBD1 (6 bases). V dropped 2 bases and J dropped 7 bases, with 12 bases sitting between them. There are 15 residues in the CDR3. CDR1 KGHSH and CDR2 LQKENI come from the germline V gene. The CDR3 region has the DNA TGTGCCAGCTCACCAAGACGGACAGTCAATTCACCCCTCCACTTT. Its protein is CASSPRRTVNSPLHF. Variable domain in full (rest from reference TRBV18 and TRBJ1-6): NAGVMQNPRHLVRRRGQEARLRCSPMKGHSHVYWYRQLPEEGLKFMVYLQKENIIDESGMPKERFSAEFPKEGPSILRIQQVVRGDSAAYFCASSPRRTVNSPLHFGNGTRLTVT.

The chain combines TRBV27 with TRBJ1-2; no clear D. There are 15 residues in the CDR3. Germline V gives CDR1 MNHEY, CDR2 SMNVEV (reference sequence). Trimming pared 6 bases from V and 4 bases from J, leaving 18 bases between. The CDR3 DNA reads as TGTGCCAGCAGCCCCGAGGCCCAGTTGGGCTATGGCTACACCTTC. Translated, it gives CASSPEAQLGYGYTF.

This clone was detected only a few times. The chain links TRBV6-5 to TRBJ1-1, with D hard to call. The CDR3 length is 12 residues. V was pared by 7 bases and J by 7 bases, with 13 bases between. Germline V gene lookup returns CDR1 MNHEY and CDR2 SVGAGI. The CDR3 protein is CASNITPLEAFF. CDR3 nucleotides: TGTGCCAGCAACATAACCCCCCTTGAAGCTTTCTTT.

There are a few counts of this clone. The chain joins TRBV7-7 to TRBJ2-2; D is unclear. Trimming shortened V by 2 bases and J by 5 bases, and 6 bases separated the two germline ends. CDR3 length: 13 amino acids. CDR1 is SSHAT, CDR2 FNYEAQ, per germline (reference sequence). CDR3 region: CASSLLQTGELFF. Written as DNA, the CDR3 is TGTGCCAGCAGCTTACTCCAGACCGGGGAGCTGTTTTTT.

The J gene is TRBJ1-6, the V gene TRBV7-9; possibly TRBD1 for D (6 bases). V was trimmed by 4 bases and J by 3 bases, leaving 22 bases between them. CDR1 is SEHNR, CDR2 FQNEAQ, per germline (reference sequence). This CDR3 is built from 19 residues. CDR3 sequence: CASSSPRQDLRFYNSPLHF. In DNA form, the CDR3 reads TGTGCCAGCAGCTCCCCCAGACAGGACCTAAGGTTCTATAATTCACCCCTCCACTTT.

The gene calls are TRBV5-1 and TRBJ2-5, with TRBD1 matching 8 bases. This CDR3 spans 14 amino acids. J gave up 5 bases and V 6 bases, and 9 bases lay outside the gene matches. Germline V lookup: CDR1 SGHRS, CDR2 YFSETQ. The DNA of the CDR3 is TGCGCCAGCAACCCGCAGGGGGCTTCGGAGACCCAGTACTTC. It yields the protein CASNPQGASETQYF. The full variable domain, rest sourced from reference TRBV5-1 and TRBJ2-5, is KAGVTQTPRYLIKTRGQQVTLSCSPISGHRSVSWYQQTPGQGLQFLFEYFSETQRNKGNFPGRFSGRQFSNSRSEMNVSTLELGDSALYLCASNPQGASETQYFGPGTRLLVL.

This chain uses TRBV9 with TRBJ2-1, with D maybe TRBD2 (5 bases). V gave up 0 bases and J gave up 7 bases, with 5 bases separating them. The CDR3 covers 12 residues. Per the germline V gene, CDR1 is SGDLS and CDR2 is YYNGEE. CDR3 in DNA: TGTGCCAGCAGCGTAGGGGAGAATGAGCAGTTCTTC. Translating it yields CASSVGENEQFF. The full variable domain, completed using reference TRBV9 and TRBJ2-1, is DSGVTQTPKHLITATGQRVTLRCSPRSGDLSVYWYQQSLDQGLQFLIQYYNGEERAKGNILERFSAQQFPDLHSELNLSSLELGDSALYFCASSVGENEQFFGPGTRLTVL.

The rearrangement joins TRBV14 to TRBJ1-2; D remains unclear. The ends were cut back, 5 bases at V and 7 bases at J, with 11 bases in the middle. Germline CDR1 is SGHDN and CDR2 is FVKESK. The CDR3 is 12 residues long. The CDR3 nucleotides read TGTGCCAGCAGCGCTCTAGCGGGTGGCTACACCTTC. It encodes CASSALAGGYTF.

V and J are TRBV30 and TRBJ2-7; TRBD2 is a possible D gene (6 bases). Trimming left V 5 bases short and J 3 bases short, with 11 bases between. The CDR3 extends over 12 amino acids. The germline V gene encodes CDR1 GTSNPN and CDR2 SVGIG (reference sequence). In DNA form, the CDR3 reads TGTGCCTGGGGGGTCGGGGGCTACGAGCAGTACTTC. Translated: CAWGVGGYEQYF.

The rearrangement links TRBV3-1 (or the pseudogene TRBV3-2) to TRBJ1-3; 7 positions agree with TRBD1. Germline CDR1 and CDR2: LGHDT and YNNKEL (reference sequence). The CDR3 runs 17 residues. The ends lost 5 bases at V and 4 bases at J; junction bases unmatched: 14. The CDR3 sequence: CASSAASGTAFGNTIYF. CDR3 bases: TGTGCCAGCAGCGCTGCTTCCGGGACAGCTTTCGGAAACACCATATATTTT.

The rearrangement links TRBV5-1 to TRBJ2-5; the D gene is possibly TRBD2 (6 bases). The CDR3 covers 15 residues. V lost 1 base and J 5 bases, leaving 15 bases between the germline ends. Germline assignment: CDR1 SGHRS and CDR2 YFSETQ. In DNA, the CDR3 is TGCGCCAGCAGCTTGTTCCCTAAAAGCGGGGAGACCCAGTACTTC. It codes for CASSLFPKSGETQYF.

The chain links TRBV30 to TRBJ2-3; D is possibly TRBD1 (5 bases). The CDR3 extends over 13 amino acids. The germline V gene encodes CDR1 GTSNPN and CDR2 SVGIG (reference sequence). Trimming removed 2 bases from V and 5 bases from J, with 11 bases in between. In DNA form, the CDR3 reads TGTGCCTGGAGTTACTCCACAGGAGATACGCAGTATTTT. Translating it yields CAWSYSTGDTQYF.

The rearrangement joins TRBV28 to TRBJ1-1, with 7 bases lining up with TRBD1. The ends lost 10 bases at V and 1 base at J; junction bases unmatched: 6. This CDR3 contains 13 residues. Germline loops: CDR1 MDHEN, CDR2 SYDVKM. CDR3 coding DNA: TGTGCCACCCGGGGACAGCAGAACACTGAAGCTTTCTTT. Translation: CATRGQQNTEAFF.

This chain uses TRBV2 with TRBJ2-7, with D unresolved. V was cut by 3 bases and J by 0 bases, with 12 bases left in between. Germline-derived CDR1 and CDR2 are SNHLY and FYNNEI. The CDR3 totals 15 residues. CDR3: CASSDLKLSSYEQYF. In DNA, the CDR3 is TGTGCCAGCAGTGATTTGAAGTTGAGCTCCTACGAGCAGTACTTC.

This clone was recorded only once. The chain employs TRBV9 and TRBJ2-2; maybe TRBD1 (5 bases). CDR1 and CDR2 (germline): SGDLS, YYNGEE. The V end was cut by 3 bases, the J end by 2 bases, with 11 bases between. This CDR3 is built from 15 residues. The CDR3 region is CASSGRTPNTGELFF. The CDR3 region has the DNA TGTGCCAGCAGCGGCAGGACACCCAACACCGGGGAGCTGTTTTTT. The complete variable domain, with remaining parts taken from reference TRBV9 and TRBJ2-2, reads DSGVTQTPKHLITATGQRVTLRCSPRSGDLSVYWYQQSLDQGLQFLIQYYNGEERAKGNILERFSAQQFPDLHSELNLSSLELGDSALYFCASSGRTPNTGELFFGEGSRLTVL.

This chain joins TRBV11-2 and TRBJ1-1; D is possibly TRBD1 (5 bases). This CDR3 comprises 15 residues. The germline V gene encodes CDR1 SGHAT and CDR2 FQNNGV. Trimming left V 7 bases short and J 0 bases short, with 15 bases between. The DNA of the CDR3 is TGTGCCAGCACCGCGGGGCCAGGAATGAACACTGAAGCTTTCTTT. Translation: CASTAGPGMNTEAFF.

The chain combines TRBV18 with TRBJ1-2, with 8 positions matching TRBD1. The CDR3 runs to 16 residues. Germline assignment: CDR1 KGHSH and CDR2 LQKENI. The J segment lost 1 base and the V segment lost 1 base, leaving 5 bases of the junction unmatched. DNA for the CDR3: TGTGCCAGCTCACCACTACAAGGACAGGGTAACTATGGCTACACCTTC. Encoded protein: CASSPLQGQGNYGYTF.

This chain uses TRBV3-1 (or the pseudogene TRBV3-2) with TRBJ1-1, with D perhaps matching TRBD1 (5 bases). V lost 1 base and J 0 bases, leaving 9 bases between the germline ends. CDR1 is LGHDT, CDR2 YNNKEL, per germline (reference sequence). This CDR3 is built from 15 residues. The CDR3 sequence is CASSQVAGLNTEAFF. CDR3 DNA: TGTGCCAGCAGCCAAGTCGCAGGGCTGAACACTGAAGCTTTCTTT.

This chain joins TRBV30 and TRBJ2-5, with D hard to call. Per the germline V gene, CDR1 is GTSNPN and CDR2 is SVGIG (reference sequence). V was trimmed by 4 bases and J by 5 bases, leaving 5 bases between them. This CDR3 has 10 residues. The CDR3 sequence: CAWNGETQYF. The CDR3 DNA sequence: TGTGCCTGGAACGGGGAGACCCAGTACTTC.

CDR3 protein: CASSPPQGWGNEQFF. In DNA, the CDR3 is TGTGCCAGCTCACCACCGCAGGGATGGGGCAATGAGCAGTTCTTC. The V gene is TRBV18, the J gene TRBJ2-1, with TRBD1 as a possible D gene (5 bases). V shed 0 bases and J shed 6 bases, with 12 bases lying between them. CDR1 is KGHSH, CDR2 LQKENI, per germline. CDR3 length: 15 amino acids.

J is TRBJ2-7 and V is TRBV11-2, with TRBD1 identical over 9 bases. V was pared by 3 bases and J by 5 bases, with 8 bases of the junction left unmatched. The CDR3 has 15 amino acids. Germline CDR1 reads SGHAT; CDR2 reads FQNNGV. In DNA, the CDR3 is TGTGCCAGCAGCTTGGGTGGGACAGGGTTGAACGAGCAGTACTTC. This sequence encodes CASSLGGTGLNEQYF.

The chain couples TRBV13 to TRBJ2-2; 8 bases are shared with TRBD1. The germline V gene has CDR1 PRHDT and CDR2 FYEKMQ (reference sequence). The CDR3 runs to 15 residues. The V segment lost 5 bases and the J segment 7 bases; nucleotides outside the gene matches: 9. Here the CDR3 reads CASSITQGAGGELFF. The DNA for the CDR3 is TGTGCCAGCAGCATAACCCAGGGGGCTGGCGGGGAGCTGTTTTTT.

This chain joins TRBV6-2 or TRBV6-3 and TRBJ1-2; 10 nucleotides agree with TRBD1. This CDR3 region has 15 residues. V lost 5 bases and J lost 4; bases outside the gene matches: 7. Germline CDR1 MNHEY, CDR2 SVGEGT. The CDR3 loop is CASSLDRGQSYGYTF. The CDR3 DNA reads TGTGCCAGCAGTCTCGACAGGGGGCAAAGCTATGGCTACACCTTC.

This chain uses TRBV7-2 with TRBJ1-2, with D maybe TRBD1 (6 bases). V was pared by 5 bases and J by 5 bases, with 12 bases between. The CDR3 consists of 13 residues. The germline V gene encodes CDR1 SGHTA and CDR2 FQGNSA. The CDR3 loop reads CASSPEQGYGYTF. The DNA of the CDR3 is TGTGCCAGCAGCCCAGAGCAGGGGTATGGCTACACCTTC. Filled out from reference TRBV7-2 and TRBJ1-2, the complete variable domain reads GAGVSQSPSNKVTEKGKDVELRCDPISGHTALYWYRQSLGQGLEFLIYFQGNSAPDKSGLPSDRFSAERTGGSVSTLTIQRTQQEDSAVYLCASSPEQGYGYTFGSGTRLTVV.

The chain uses TRBV7-2 and TRBJ1-1, with TRBD1 identical over 9 bases. The CDR3 is 16 residues long. Germline CDR1 reads SGHTA; CDR2 reads FQGNSA. The V gene end was trimmed by 2 bases and the J gene end by 10 bases; junction bases not matched to a gene: 14. CDR3 bases: TGTGCCAGCAGCTTATATACCCTGGGACAGGGCGTAGGAGCTTTCTTT. It specifies CASSLYTLGQGVGAFF.